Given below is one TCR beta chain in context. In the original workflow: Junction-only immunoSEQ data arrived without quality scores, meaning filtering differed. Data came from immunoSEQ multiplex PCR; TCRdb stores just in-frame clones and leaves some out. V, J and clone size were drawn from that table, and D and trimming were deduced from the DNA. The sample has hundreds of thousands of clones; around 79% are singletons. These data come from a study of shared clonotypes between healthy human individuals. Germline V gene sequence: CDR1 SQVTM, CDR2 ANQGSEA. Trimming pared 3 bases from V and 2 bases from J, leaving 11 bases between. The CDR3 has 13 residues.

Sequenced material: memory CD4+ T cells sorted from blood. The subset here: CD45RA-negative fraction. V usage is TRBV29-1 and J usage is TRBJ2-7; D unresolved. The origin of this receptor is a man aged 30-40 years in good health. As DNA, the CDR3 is TGCAGCGTTGAGAGTGACCCGGCCTACGAGCAGTACTTC. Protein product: CSVESDPAYEQYF.